Each of the 32 T cell receptor beta chains below was sequenced from the same sample in a study of T cells expressing NK-cell markers. TCRdb reprocessed the 5' RACE reads; each CDR3 protein has one entry and no DNA is given. The sample yields 500,000 to 700,000 distinct CDR3 sequences, of which the top ten take up 3.5% to 4.5%. Source material: blood T cells: a sorted CD56 or NKG2C T cell subset, CD4+ or CD8+ T cells, or bulk PBMC T cells (not recorded which). Receptor source: a man aged 18 to 35 in good health.

V and J are TRBV7-8 and TRBJ2-7. Germline V gene sequence: CDR1 SGHVS, CDR2 FQNEAQ. The length of the CDR3 is 12 residues. The CDR3 protein is CASSFLSEEQYF.

This chain connects TRBV6-4 to TRBJ2-2; absent DNA, TCRdb's TRBD1 call cannot be checked. CDR3 length: 13 amino acids. Germline V gene sequence: CDR1 MRHNA, CDR2 SNTAGT. CDR3 in amino acids: CASSEDRAGELFF.

This chain connects TRBV6-2 or TRBV6-3 to TRBJ2-2; no DNA is available, so the TRBD1 call from TCRdb remains unchecked. CDR1 is MNHEY, CDR2 SVGEGT, per germline. The CDR3 totals 16 residues. The chain's CDR3 is CASSYAARTVTGELFF.

The V call is TRBV19, the J call TRBJ2-7; the TCRdb D gene call, TRBD2, has no DNA to confirm it. Germline lookup yields CDR1 LNHDA and CDR2 SQIVND (reference sequence). The CDR3 covers 16 residues. The chain's CDR3 is CASTDTGTSGSNEQYF.

V and J are TRBV9 and TRBJ1-5. Germline V gene data show CDR1 as SGDLS and CDR2 as YYNGEE. This CDR3 contains 15 residues. The CDR3 spells CASSVDGRAHQPQHF.

The chain carries TRBV29-1 and TRBJ2-2; TCRdb names TRBD1, which stays unverified in the absence of DNA. Germline V gene lookup returns CDR1 SQVTM and CDR2 ANQGSEA. The CDR3 totals 19 residues. CDR3 in amino acids: CSVAGRGRQGARNTGELFF.

J is TRBJ2-1 and V is TRBV29-1; TCRdb gives TRBD1 as the D gene, but with no DNA this cannot be confirmed. CDR3 length equals 13 residues. Per the germline V gene, CDR1 is SQVTM and CDR2 is ANQGSEA. The CDR3 region is CSGDRGRYNEQFF.

Here the CDR3 reads CASDIQGSGNTIYF. V is TRBV12-5 and J is TRBJ1-3. The V gene's germline CDR1 is LGHNT and CDR2 FRNRAP. There are 14 residues in the CDR3.

This sequence joins TRBV12-3 or TRBV12-4 and TRBJ1-3; TCRdb gives TRBD1 as the D gene, but with no DNA this cannot be confirmed. The CDR3 has 16 amino acids. The CDR3 loop is CASRLAPGPSGNTIYF.

The chain carries TRBV29-1 and TRBJ2-7. From germline, CDR1 is SQVTM and CDR2 ANQGSEA. This CDR3 region has 13 residues. The CDR3: CSVRPVNSYEQYF.

V and J are TRBV7-9 and TRBJ2-1; TCRdb names TRBD2, which stays unverified in the absence of DNA. The CDR3 covers 15 residues. Germline V gene data show CDR1 as SEHNR and CDR2 as FQNEAQ (reference sequence). This CDR3 reads CASSPLAGAINEQFF.

The chain carries TRBV29-1 and TRBJ2-1; TCRdb indicates TRBD2, and absent DNA this call remains unverified. The CDR3 contains 15 residues. Germline-derived CDR1 and CDR2 are SQVTM and ANQGSEA. The CDR3 spells CSAVTSGRAVVFPFF.

The J gene is TRBJ1-1, the V gene TRBV9. CDR1 and CDR2 (germline): SGDLS, YYNGEE. CDR3 length equals 17 residues. CDR3 residues: CASSGDLEVGMNTEAFF.

The CDR3 protein is CAISVGEGETQYF. The chain couples TRBV10-3 to TRBJ2-5. The germline gives CDR1 ENHRY, CDR2 SYGVKD. The length of the CDR3 is 13 residues.

This chain uses TRBV20-1 with TRBJ2-3; TCRdb lists TRBD2, though no DNA is available to test this call. In germline, CDR1 is DFQATT, CDR2 SNEGSKA (reference sequence). The length of the CDR3 is 17 residues. CDR3 in amino acids: CSASHRTSGRAAYTQYF.

This rearrangement joins TRBV2 to TRBJ1-4. The germline V gene has CDR1 SNHLY and CDR2 FYNNEI. The CDR3 spans 12 residues. CDR3: CASLAANEKLFF.

V usage is TRBV7-8 and J usage is TRBJ2-2. Germline V gene sequence: CDR1 SGHVS, CDR2 FQNEAQ. This CDR3 is built from 14 residues. The CDR3 protein is CASSLSGNAGELFF. Combining the CDR3 with reference TRBV7-8 and TRBJ2-2 gives the whole variable domain GAGVSQSPRYKVAKRGQDVALRCDPISGHVSLFWYQQALGQGPEFLTYFQNEAQLDKSGLPSDRFFAERPEGSVSTLKIQRTQQEDSAVYLCASSLSGNAGELFFGEGSRLTVL.

V gene TRBV18 combines with J gene TRBJ1-1. The CDR3 is 16 residues long. Germline CDR1 and CDR2: KGHSH and LQKENI. CDR3 region: CASSPPTVNSNTEAFF. Full variable domain (outside the CDR3, taken from reference TRBV18 and TRBJ1-1): NAGVMQNPRHLVRRRGQEARLRCSPMKGHSHVYWYRQLPEEGLKFMVYLQKENIIDESGMPKERFSAEFPKEGPSILRIQQVVRGDSAAYFCASSPPTVNSNTEAFFGQGTRLTVV.

V and J are TRBV24-1 and TRBJ2-5; TCRdb names TRBD1, which stays unverified in the absence of DNA. The germline CDR1 and CDR2 sequences are KGHDR and SFDVKD. The CDR3 consists of 15 residues. The CDR3: CATSDPGTVQETQYF.

This chain connects TRBV9 to TRBJ1-1; the TCRdb D gene call, TRBD1, has no DNA to confirm it. The V gene's germline CDR1 is SGDLS and CDR2 YYNGEE. The CDR3 spans 14 residues. CDR3 region: CASSVELGRDEAFF.

The rearrangement joins TRBV4-1 to TRBJ2-1; TCRdb calls TRBD2, which cannot be checked without DNA. The CDR3 is 14 amino acids. Germline V CDR1 and CDR2: MGHRA, YSYEKL. The CDR3: CASSQATGRGSKFF.

The rearrangement uses TRBV18 and TRBJ2-5; TCRdb designates TRBD1, a call that cannot be tested without DNA. This CDR3 region has 16 residues. Germline V lookup: CDR1 KGHSH, CDR2 LQKENI. The CDR3 here is CASSPLAGGSQETQYF.

The chain links TRBV20-1 to TRBJ2-3; there is no DNA to check the TCRdb D call of TRBD2. Looked up from germline, CDR1 is DFQATT and CDR2 is SNEGSKA (reference sequence). This CDR3 is built from 16 residues. The CDR3 here is CSARDYSGSSTDTQYF.

The chain is built from TRBV13 and TRBJ2-2; no DNA is available, so the TRBD1 call from TCRdb remains unchecked. CDR1 and CDR2 from the germline V gene are PRHDT and FYEKMQ (reference sequence). The CDR3 loop spans 16 amino acids. The CDR3 spells CASSLGLQGNTGELFF. Supplemented by reference TRBV13 and TRBJ2-2, the full variable domain reads AAGVIQSPRHLIKEKRETATLKCYPIPRHDTVYWYQQGPGQDPQFLISFYEKMQSDKGSIPDRFSAQQFSDYHSELNMSSLELGDSALYFCASSLGLQGNTGELFFGEGSRLTVL.

This rearrangement joins TRBV7-6 to TRBJ1-3. This CDR3 spans 15 amino acids. Germline CDR1 and CDR2: SGHVS and FNYEAQ. The CDR3 region is CASTDWESPGNTIYF.

The chain is built from TRBV7-2 and TRBJ2-5; TCRdb calls TRBD1, which cannot be checked without DNA. The germline V gene encodes CDR1 SGHTA and CDR2 FQGNSA. CDR3 length: 16 amino acids. The CDR3 sequence: CASSLVRGVQQETQYF.

V is TRBV5-1 and J is TRBJ2-1; as DNA is missing, the TRBD1 call by TCRdb cannot be tested. Germline CDR1 is SGHRS and CDR2 is YFSETQ. The CDR3 is 11 residues long. CDR3 loop: CASFEGNEQFF.

The chain links TRBV3-1 to TRBJ2-2; the TCRdb call, TRBD1, lacks DNA for checking. CDR1 LGHDT and CDR2 YNNKEL come from the germline V gene (reference sequence). The CDR3 covers 16 residues. This chain's CDR3 is CASSQPGQGAVGELFF.

The V call is TRBV3-1, the J call TRBJ1-2; TCRdb proposes TRBD1, but this gene call is untestable without DNA. There are 12 residues in the CDR3. Looked up from germline, CDR1 is LGHDT and CDR2 is YNNKEL (reference sequence). CDR3 amino acids: CASSQGRQGYTF.

The chain combines TRBV4-1 with TRBJ2-5; TCRdb proposes TRBD2, but this gene call is untestable without DNA. The germline V gene encodes CDR1 MGHRA and CDR2 YSYEKL. CDR3 length: 15 amino acids. This CDR3 is CASSQEVVEAETQYF.

The chain has TRBV20-1 and TRBJ2-1; TCRdb names TRBD1, which stays unverified in the absence of DNA. From germline, CDR1 is DFQATT and CDR2 SNEGSKA (reference sequence). This CDR3 has 15 residues. The CDR3 sequence: CSARLVSGTVDEQFF.

J is TRBJ2-1 and V is TRBV20-1; the D gene TCRdb calls, TRBD2, cannot be checked with no DNA. Germline CDR1 DFQATT, CDR2 SNEGSKA (reference sequence). The CDR3 totals 15 residues. CDR3 loop: CSADGSGSKYNEQFF.